This T cell receptor (beta chain) was obtained from a study of blood T cell repertoires in COVID-19. On the study more broadly: Acute-phase and convalescent COVID-19 samples originated in the United States, Italy and Spain.

The CDR3 is 13 residues long. Germline CDR1 reads MNHEY; CDR2 reads SMNVEV (reference sequence). With V trimmed by 6 bases and J by 5 bases, 6 bases remained unmatched. Residents of around 24 US areas, aged roughly 18 to 95 years, made up the participants. Allocation to cohorts depended on clinical history reported by the participants. In the source study's methods: Estimated nucleated cell counts came from reference gene primer amplification. Data came from immunoSEQ multiplex PCR; TCRdb stores just in-frame clones and leaves some out. That table supplies the V and J calls and clone size; D and trimming were determined from the DNA. The sample contains some 170,000 clones, approximately 82% of which appear only once.

The J gene is TRBJ1-1, the V gene TRBV27; 7 nucleotides match TRBD1. The source is a man aged 45-65 years who had recovered from COVID-19. Sequenced sample: PBMCs or T cells enriched from blood (not recorded which). As DNA, the CDR3 is TGTGCCAGCAGCCAACAGGGGAGGACTGAAGCTTTCTTT. Translated, it gives CASSQQGRTEAFF.